Sequencing of this T cell receptor beta chain was carried out in a study of cytomegalovirus exposure and HLA in healthy donors. Overall study findings and caveats: In vitro checks showed that a few CMV-associated chains really do target CMV antigens. According to the study, approximately 150 TCR beta chains were cytomegalovirus-associated. The tendency of first-cohort TCR clusters to co-occur in the 90 to 150 validation repertoires was the finding of a later analysis.

Method: immunoSEQ multiplex PCR; TCRdb's copy keeps in-frame clones and lacks some. The table lists some 99,000 clones, 88% of them singletons. The germline V gene encodes CDR1 SGHTA and CDR2 FQGNSA. V was shortened by 5 bases and J by 2 bases, with 10 bases between the two germline ends. The CDR3 runs 14 residues. A note on this clone: Antigen unknown.

Sequencing input: PBMCs. This sequence originates from a woman aged 18-29 years in good health and CMV-seronegative. The V gene is TRBV7-2, the J gene TRBJ1-5; D is perhaps TRBD1 (6 bases). For the CDR3, the DNA is TGTGCCAGCAGCCCACCAGGGGGCAATCAGCCCCAGCATTTT. Protein: CASSPPGGNQPQHF.